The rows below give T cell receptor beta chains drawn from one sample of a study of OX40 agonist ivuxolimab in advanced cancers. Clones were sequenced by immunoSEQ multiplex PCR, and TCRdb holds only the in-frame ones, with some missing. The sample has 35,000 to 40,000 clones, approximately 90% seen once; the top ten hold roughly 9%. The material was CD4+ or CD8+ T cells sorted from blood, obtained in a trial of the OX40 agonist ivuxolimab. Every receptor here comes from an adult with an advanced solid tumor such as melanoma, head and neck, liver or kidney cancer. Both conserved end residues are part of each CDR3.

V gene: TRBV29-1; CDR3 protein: CSVEGGQFLSNEQFF
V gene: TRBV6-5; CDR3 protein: CASRPGTSGSNEQFF
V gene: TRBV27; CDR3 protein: CASSLSQGPGAFF
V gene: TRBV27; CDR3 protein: CASSLYSRADEQYF
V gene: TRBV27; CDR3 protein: CASSLSGTTEAFF
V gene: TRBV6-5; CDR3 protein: CASGVSGNIEAFF
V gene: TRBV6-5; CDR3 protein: CASSYSDYSSYNEQFF
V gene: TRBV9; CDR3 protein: CASSVGTSGTDTQYF
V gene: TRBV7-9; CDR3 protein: CASSLDTTTNEKLFF
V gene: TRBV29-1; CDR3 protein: CSLGNTEAFF
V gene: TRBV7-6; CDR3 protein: CASSAFDGNQPQHF
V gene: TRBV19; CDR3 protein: CASSRQGEMNTEAFF
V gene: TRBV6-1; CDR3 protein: CASSETESNTEAFF
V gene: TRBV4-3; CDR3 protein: CASSQDRIGGDSPLHF
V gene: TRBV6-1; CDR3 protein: CASSAGTVGTLSNQPQHF
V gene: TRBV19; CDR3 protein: CASSPLLEGHQNTEAFF
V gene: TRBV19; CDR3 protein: CASSLSQGKGYGYTF
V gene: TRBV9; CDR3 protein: CASSVNPGAAVGEQFF
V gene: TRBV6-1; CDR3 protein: CASSEYKRERSGNTIYF
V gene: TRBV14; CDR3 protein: CASSPPGRGHWGYGYTF
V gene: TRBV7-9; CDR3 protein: CASSYTHEQFF
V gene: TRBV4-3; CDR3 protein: CASSQDPEPNIQYF
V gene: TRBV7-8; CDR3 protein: CASSLVGRSPLTSTDTQYF
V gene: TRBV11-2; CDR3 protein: CASSPGSRGSDTQYF
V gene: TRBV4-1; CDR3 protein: CASSPRELTNYGYTF
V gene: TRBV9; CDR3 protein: CASTSNVIRYGYTF
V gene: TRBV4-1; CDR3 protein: CASSLQDRGLQETQYF